The rows below give T cell receptor beta chains drawn from one sample of a study of CD8 T cells in ankylosing spondylitis. Each CDR3 protein is one row after TCRdb ran MiXCR on the 5' RACE reads. The repertoire holds hundreds of thousands of distinct CDR3 sequences, approximately 12% seen once, with about 0.5% in the top ten. Input material: blood, either unsorted or a sorted T cell fraction (not recorded which). The receptors were sampled from a male donor with ankylosing spondylitis. CDR3s include the opening cysteine and the closing phenylalanine or tryptophan. Each record gives: J gene, clone size, V gene, D gene, CDR3 DNA, CDR3 protein. A D gene is named only where the DNA matches it firmly. Size is omitted from some rows. Given values are once, few, many or a class for expanded clones.

j_call: TRBJ1-2
clone_size: few
v_call: TRBV9
d_call: TRBD1
cdr3_nt: TGTGCCAGCAGCGTAGCTTTTACGGGACAGGGAAATGGCTACACCTTC
cdr3_aa: CASSVAFTGQGNGYTF

j_call: TRBJ2-7
clone_size: few
v_call: TRBV2
d_call: TRBD2
cdr3_nt: TGTGCCACCCGAGCGGGGCACAACTCCTACGAGCAGTACTTC
cdr3_aa: CATRAGHNSYEQYF

j_call: TRBJ2-7
clone_size: few
v_call: TRBV18
d_call: TRBD1
cdr3_nt: TGTGCCAGCTCACCACGGGTAGAGGGGGCGAGTTACGAGCAGTACTTC
cdr3_aa: CASSPRVEGASYEQYF

j_call: TRBJ1-1
clone_size: few
v_call: TRBV5-5
d_call: NA
cdr3_nt: TGTGCCAGCAGCCCGCTGGGGGTCACTGAAGCTTTCTTT
cdr3_aa: CASSPLGVTEAFF

j_call: TRBJ2-5
clone_size: NA
v_call: TRBV6-1
d_call: NA
cdr3_nt: TGTGCCAGCAGCAAAGGCCCGACAGGGAGGGGGATCCAAGAGACCCAGTACTTC
cdr3_aa: CASSKGPTGRGIQETQYF

j_call: TRBJ2-7
clone_size: NA
v_call: TRBV11-1
d_call: NA
cdr3_nt: TGTGCCAGCAGCTTAGGCGGTTCCGGGGCCAACTATAGACAGAGGGAATACGAGCAGTACTTC
cdr3_aa: CASSLGGSGANYRQREYEQYF

j_call: TRBJ2-2
clone_size: NA
v_call: TRBV18
d_call: TRBD2
cdr3_nt: TGTGCCAGCTCACCACGAGCGGGAAACACCGGGGAGCTGTTTTTT
cdr3_aa: CASSPRAGNTGELFF

j_call: TRBJ2-3
clone_size: NA
v_call: TRBV7-9
d_call: TRBD2
cdr3_nt: TGTGCCAGCAGCTTAGCGATCACTAGCGACACAGATACGCAGTATTTT
cdr3_aa: CASSLAITSDTDTQYF

j_call: TRBJ2-1
clone_size: many
v_call: TRBV7-2
d_call: NA
cdr3_nt: TGTGCCAGCAGCTTAAACGCAGGGGCCTCCTACAATGAGCAGTTCTTC
cdr3_aa: CASSLNAGASYNEQFF

j_call: TRBJ1-2
clone_size: NA
v_call: TRBV5-1
d_call: TRBD1
cdr3_nt: TGCGCCAGCAGGCCGCAGGGGGAGGCTCGCTATGGCTACACCTTC
cdr3_aa: CASRPQGEARYGYTF

j_call: TRBJ1-2
clone_size: NA
v_call: TRBV6-5
d_call: NA
cdr3_nt: TGTGCCAGCAGTTTGGTTGGGTACTCGGGCTACACCTTC
cdr3_aa: CASSLVGYSGYTF

j_call: TRBJ2-1
clone_size: many
v_call: TRBV20-1
d_call: NA
cdr3_nt: TGCAGTGCTGTAAGACGGGATTTCACCTACAATGAGCAGTTCTTC
cdr3_aa: CSAVRRDFTYNEQFF

j_call: TRBJ2-5
clone_size: NA
v_call: TRBV20-1
d_call: TRBD2
cdr3_nt: TGCAGTGCTAGACCTAGCGGGAGGGTTTTGGAAGAGACCCTGTACTTC
cdr3_aa: CSARPSGRVLEETLYF

j_call: TRBJ2-5
clone_size: few
v_call: TRBV20-1
d_call: NA
cdr3_nt: TGCAGTGCGGGCGGACCAATTCAAGAGACCCAGTACTTC
cdr3_aa: CSAGGPIQETQYF

j_call: TRBJ1-5
clone_size: few
v_call: TRBV6-2/TRBV6-3
d_call: NA
cdr3_nt: TGTGCCAGCAGTTACGATCCCAGGGAGTATAGAGGGAATCAGCCCCAGCATTTT
cdr3_aa: CASSYDPREYRGNQPQHF

j_call: TRBJ2-7
clone_size: few
v_call: TRBV20-1
d_call: NA
cdr3_nt: TGCAGTGCTCCCTTCCTCAGGGGCCACGAGCAGTACTTC
cdr3_aa: CSAPFLRGHEQYF

j_call: TRBJ1-1
clone_size: few
v_call: TRBV6-2/TRBV6-3
d_call: NA
cdr3_nt: TGTGCCAGCAGGGAGGACGGGAACACTGAAGCTTTCTTT
cdr3_aa: CASREDGNTEAFF

j_call: TRBJ2-3
clone_size: few
v_call: TRBV20-1
d_call: NA
cdr3_nt: TGCAGTGCCCAGGGTTATGGTACGCAGTATTTT
cdr3_aa: CSAQGYGTQYF

j_call: TRBJ2-5
clone_size: few
v_call: TRBV10-3
d_call: TRBD2
cdr3_nt: TGTGCCATCAGTGCAATAGCGGGAGAAGCGGAGACCCAGTACTTC
cdr3_aa: CAISAIAGEAETQYF

j_call: TRBJ1-4
clone_size: NA
v_call: TRBV5-4
d_call: NA
cdr3_nt: TGTGCCAGCAGCGCGGGACCGGGTGAAAAACTGTTTTTT
cdr3_aa: CASSAGPGEKLFF

j_call: TRBJ2-3
clone_size: many
v_call: TRBV7-2
d_call: TRBD1
cdr3_nt: TGTGCCAGCAACTTGGGACAGGGGGGGGATACGCAGTATTTT
cdr3_aa: CASNLGQGGDTQYF

j_call: TRBJ1-1
clone_size: few
v_call: TRBV7-2
d_call: NA
cdr3_nt: TGTGCCAGCAGCTCGCAAATAGACAGTCGGACTGAAGCTTTCTTT
cdr3_aa: CASSSQIDSRTEAFF

j_call: TRBJ2-5
clone_size: few
v_call: TRBV7-9
d_call: TRBD2
cdr3_nt: TGTGCCAGCAGCCTAGCGGGGAAGGGAGAGACCCAGTACTTC
cdr3_aa: CASSLAGKGETQYF

j_call: TRBJ1-3
clone_size: many
v_call: TRBV20-1
d_call: NA
cdr3_nt: TGCAGTGCTGACTCGACAGAGGAGGGAAACACCATATATTTT
cdr3_aa: CSADSTEEGNTIYF

j_call: TRBJ2-1
clone_size: NA
v_call: TRBV7-2
d_call: TRBD2
cdr3_nt: TGTGCCAGCAGCTTGGTCACTAGCGGAAGGTTCTTC
cdr3_aa: CASSLVTSGRFF

j_call: TRBJ1-2
clone_size: few
v_call: TRBV5-5
d_call: TRBD1
cdr3_nt: TGTGCCAGCAGCCGGGACAGGGGGCGAAACTATGGCTACACCTTC
cdr3_aa: CASSRDRGRNYGYTF